This record covers a single T cell receptor beta chain. This sample stems from a study of shared clonotypes between healthy human individuals. The method was immunoSEQ multiplex PCR; TCRdb's version includes in-frame clones alone and lacks a portion of them. In the table there are 2 million to 3 million clones, approximately 94% of which are singletons. Germline V CDR1 and CDR2: LGHNT, FRNRAP. The CDR3 length is 12 residues. The sequencing input was naive CD4+ T cells sorted from blood. Subset here: CD45RA+ positively selected. The chain has TRBV12-5 and TRBJ1-4, with TRBD1 identical over 10 bases. The receptor was isolated from a man aged 18 to 35 in good health. The chain's CDR3 is CATRTGGEKLFF. The CDR3 nucleotides read TGTGCCACCCGGACAGGGGGTGAAAAACTGTTTTTT.